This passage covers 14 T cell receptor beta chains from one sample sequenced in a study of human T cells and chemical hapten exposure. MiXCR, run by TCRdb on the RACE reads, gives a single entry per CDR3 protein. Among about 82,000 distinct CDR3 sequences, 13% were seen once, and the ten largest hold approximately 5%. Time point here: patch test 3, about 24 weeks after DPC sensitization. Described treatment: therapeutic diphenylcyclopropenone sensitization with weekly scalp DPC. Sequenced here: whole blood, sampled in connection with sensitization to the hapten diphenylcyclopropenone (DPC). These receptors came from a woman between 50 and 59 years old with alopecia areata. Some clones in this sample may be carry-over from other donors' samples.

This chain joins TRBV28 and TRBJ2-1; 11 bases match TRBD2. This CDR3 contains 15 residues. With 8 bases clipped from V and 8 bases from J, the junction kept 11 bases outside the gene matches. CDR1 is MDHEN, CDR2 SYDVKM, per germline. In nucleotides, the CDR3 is TGTGCCAGCGGAGTTAGCGGGAGGGCCTTTGATGAGCAGTTCTTC. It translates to CASGVSGRAFDEQFF.

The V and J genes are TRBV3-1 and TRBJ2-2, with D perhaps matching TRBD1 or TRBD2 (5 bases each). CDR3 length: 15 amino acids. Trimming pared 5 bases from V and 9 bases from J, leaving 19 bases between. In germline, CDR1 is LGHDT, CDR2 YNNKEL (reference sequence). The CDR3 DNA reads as TGTGCCAGCAGCACCCAATCGGGGCTTTCGTGGGAGCTGTTTTTT. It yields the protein CASSTQSGLSWELFF.

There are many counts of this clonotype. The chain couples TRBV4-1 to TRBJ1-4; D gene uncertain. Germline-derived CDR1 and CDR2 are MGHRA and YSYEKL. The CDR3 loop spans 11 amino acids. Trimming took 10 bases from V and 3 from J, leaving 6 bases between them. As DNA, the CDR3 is TGCGCCACCGGAGCTAATGAAAAACTGTTTTTT. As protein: CATGANEKLFF.

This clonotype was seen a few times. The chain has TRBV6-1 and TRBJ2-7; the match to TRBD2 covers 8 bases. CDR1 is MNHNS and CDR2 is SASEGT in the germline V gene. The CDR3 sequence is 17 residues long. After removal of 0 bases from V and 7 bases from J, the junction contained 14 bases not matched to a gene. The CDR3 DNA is TGTGCCAGCAGTGAAGCTTCCAGCGGGAGTCGGCTCGGGGAGCAGTACTTC. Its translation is CASSEASSGSRLGEQYF.

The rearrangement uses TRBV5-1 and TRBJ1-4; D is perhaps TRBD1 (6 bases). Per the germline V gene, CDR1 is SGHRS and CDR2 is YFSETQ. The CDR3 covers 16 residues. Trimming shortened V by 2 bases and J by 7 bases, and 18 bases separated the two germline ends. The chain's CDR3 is CASSLYRADLSEKLFF. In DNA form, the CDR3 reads TGCGCCAGCAGCTTATACAGGGCGGATTTGAGTGAAAAACTGTTTTTT.

CDR3 in amino acids: CASSLEPGNTIYF. The CDR3 DNA sequence: TGTGCCAGCAGCTTGGAACCCGGAAACACCATATATTTT. This chain joins TRBV5-5 and TRBJ1-3; D not certain. V shed 0 bases and J shed 4 bases, with 5 bases lying between them. This CDR3 contains 13 residues. Germline lookup yields CDR1 SGHKS and CDR2 YYEKEE (reference sequence).

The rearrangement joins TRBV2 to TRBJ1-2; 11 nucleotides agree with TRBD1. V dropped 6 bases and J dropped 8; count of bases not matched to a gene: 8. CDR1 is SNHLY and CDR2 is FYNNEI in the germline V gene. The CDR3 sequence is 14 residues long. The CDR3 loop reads CASRTGTGGPGYTF. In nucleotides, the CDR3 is TGTGCCAGCAGAACCGGGACAGGGGGACCCGGCTACACCTTC. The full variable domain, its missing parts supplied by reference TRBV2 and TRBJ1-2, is EPEVTQTPSHQVTQMGQEVILRCVPISNHLYFYWYRQILGQKVEFLVSFYNNEISEKSEIFDDQFSVERPDGSNFTLKIRSTKLEDSAMYFCASRTGTGGPGYTFGSGTRLTVV.

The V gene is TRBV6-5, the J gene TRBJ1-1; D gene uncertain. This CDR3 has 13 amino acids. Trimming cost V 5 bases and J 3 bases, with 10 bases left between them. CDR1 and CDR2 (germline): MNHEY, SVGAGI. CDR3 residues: CASSTGVYTEAFF. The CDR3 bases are TGTGCCAGCAGTACGGGTGTTTACACTGAAGCTTTCTTT.

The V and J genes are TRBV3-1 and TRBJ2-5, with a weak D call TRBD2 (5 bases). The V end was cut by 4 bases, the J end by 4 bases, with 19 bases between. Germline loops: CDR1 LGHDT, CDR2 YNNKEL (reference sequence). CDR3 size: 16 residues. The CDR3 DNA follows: TGTGCCAGCAGCCGATGGACTGCGGGTATAGGAGAGACCCAGTACTTC. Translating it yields CASSRWTAGIGETQYF.

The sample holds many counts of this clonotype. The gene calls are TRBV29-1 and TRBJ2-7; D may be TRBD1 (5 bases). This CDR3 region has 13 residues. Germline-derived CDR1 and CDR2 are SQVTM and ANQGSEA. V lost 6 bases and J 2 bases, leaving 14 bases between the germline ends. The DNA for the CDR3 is TGCAGCGTGGCCCCGCAGGGCGCCTACGAGCAGTACTTC. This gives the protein CSVAPQGAYEQYF.

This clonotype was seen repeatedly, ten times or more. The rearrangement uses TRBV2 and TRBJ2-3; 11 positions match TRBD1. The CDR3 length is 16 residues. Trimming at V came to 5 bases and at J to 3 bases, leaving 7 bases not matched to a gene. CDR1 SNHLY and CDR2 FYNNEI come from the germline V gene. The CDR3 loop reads CASSRDRGSRTDTQYF. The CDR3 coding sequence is TGTGCCAGCAGTCGGGACAGGGGGTCTCGAACAGATACGCAGTATTTT.

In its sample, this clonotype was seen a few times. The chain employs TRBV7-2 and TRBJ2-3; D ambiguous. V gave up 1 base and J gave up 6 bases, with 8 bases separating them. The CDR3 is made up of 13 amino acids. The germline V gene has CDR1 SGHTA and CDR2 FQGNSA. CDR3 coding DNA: TGTGCCAGCAGCTTAGTATTTGCGGATACGCAGTATTTT. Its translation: CASSLVFADTQYF.

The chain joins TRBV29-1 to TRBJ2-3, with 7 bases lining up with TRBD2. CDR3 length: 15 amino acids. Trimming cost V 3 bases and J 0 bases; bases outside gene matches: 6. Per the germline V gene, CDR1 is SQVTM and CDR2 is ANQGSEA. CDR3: CSVDWAGASTDTQYF. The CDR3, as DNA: TGCAGCGTTGATTGGGCGGGAGCTAGCACAGATACGCAGTATTTT.

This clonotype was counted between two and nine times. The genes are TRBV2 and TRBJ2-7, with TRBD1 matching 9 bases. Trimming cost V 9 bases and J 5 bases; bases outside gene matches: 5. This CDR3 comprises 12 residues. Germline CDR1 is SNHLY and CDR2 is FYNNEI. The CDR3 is CARQGAGHEQYF. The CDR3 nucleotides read TGTGCCAGACAGGGGGCGGGGCACGAGCAGTACTTC.